This is a list of T cell receptor beta chains from one sample in a study of beta chain features in type 1 diabetes. The protocol was immunoSEQ multiplex PCR, while the TCRdb copy is restricted to in-frame clones and leaves out a portion. The table includes 900,000 or so clones, roughly 15% detected once. Input material: naive CD4+ T cells from blood. Receptors were obtained from a woman under 30 in good health. Both conserved end residues are part of each CDR3. The order of the fields is CDR3 protein, CDR3 DNA, CDR3 length, V gene, J gene, D gene, clone size. D genes are given only for firm matches. For some rows the clone size is stated as once, few or many, or as a class when expanded; others skip it.

CDR3 protein: CASRPGQVSDTQYF; CDR3 DNA: TGTGCCAGCAGACCAGGACAGGTTTCGGATACGCAGTATTTT; CDR3 length: 14; V gene: TRBV5-5; J gene: TRBJ2-3; D gene: TRBD1; clone size: NA
CDR3 protein: CASSYSYGTDTQYF; CDR3 DNA: TGTGCCAGCAGTTACTCGTATGGCACAGATACGCAGTATTTT; CDR3 length: 14; V gene: TRBV6-6; J gene: TRBJ2-3; D gene: NA; clone size: NA
CDR3 protein: CATSMTSGSFYEQYF; CDR3 DNA: TGCGCCACCAGTATGACTAGCGGGAGTTTCTACGAGCAGTACTTC; CDR3 length: 15; V gene: TRBV5-1; J gene: TRBJ2-7; D gene: TRBD2; clone size: NA
CDR3 protein: CASDAAGTSRLFNTIYF; CDR3 DNA: TGTGCTAGTGATGCTGCCGGGACGTCGCGTCTATTCAACACCATATATTTT; CDR3 length: 17; V gene: TRBV12-5; J gene: TRBJ1-3; D gene: NA; clone size: few
CDR3 protein: CASSYAYEQYF; CDR3 DNA: TGTGCCAGCAGTTATGCCTACGAGCAGTACTTC; CDR3 length: 11; V gene: TRBV2; J gene: TRBJ2-7; D gene: NA; clone size: few
CDR3 protein: CASSRRQGAVNEQFF; CDR3 DNA: TGTGCCAGCAGCCGTCGACAGGGGGCGGTAAATGAGCAGTTCTTC; CDR3 length: 15; V gene: TRBV7-2; J gene: TRBJ2-1; D gene: TRBD1; clone size: few
CDR3 protein: CASSRGTGGSGNTIYF; CDR3 DNA: TGTGCCAGCAGCCGAGGGACAGGGGGCTCTGGAAACACCATATATTTT; CDR3 length: 16; V gene: TRBV7-3; J gene: TRBJ1-3; D gene: TRBD1; clone size: NA
CDR3 protein: CASSQNPGVTNEKLFF; CDR3 DNA: TGTGCCAGCTCACAAAACCCCGGAGTAACTAATGAAAAACTGTTTTTT; CDR3 length: 16; V gene: TRBV18; J gene: TRBJ1-4; D gene: NA; clone size: NA
CDR3 protein: CASRDGSGSYNEQFF; CDR3 DNA: TGTGCCAGCAGAGATGGAAGCGGGAGCTACAATGAGCAGTTCTTC; CDR3 length: 15; V gene: TRBV11-2; J gene: TRBJ2-1; D gene: TRBD2; clone size: few
CDR3 protein: CASSRGTSQADTQYF; CDR3 DNA: TGCGCCAGCAGCCGGGGGACATCGCAGGCAGATACGCAGTATTTT; CDR3 length: 15; V gene: TRBV4-1; J gene: TRBJ2-3; D gene: NA; clone size: few
CDR3 protein: CASSWGTDNEQFF; CDR3 DNA: TGTGCCAGCAGCTGGGGGACAGACAATGAGCAGTTCTTC; CDR3 length: 13; V gene: TRBV7-3; J gene: TRBJ2-1; D gene: TRBD1; clone size: NA
CDR3 protein: CASSDALYEQYF; CDR3 DNA: TGTGCCAGCAGTGATGCACTATACGAGCAGTACTTC; CDR3 length: 12; V gene: TRBV25-1; J gene: TRBJ2-7; D gene: NA; clone size: NA
CDR3 protein: CASSPNRNTEAFF; CDR3 DNA: TGTGCCAGCAGCCCTAACAGGAACACTGAAGCTTTCTTT; CDR3 length: 13; V gene: TRBV25-1; J gene: TRBJ1-1; D gene: NA; clone size: NA
CDR3 protein: CASSRTATGNTIYF; CDR3 DNA: TGTGCCAGCAGTCGGACAGCAACTGGAAACACCATATATTTT; CDR3 length: 14; V gene: TRBV6-5; J gene: TRBJ1-3; D gene: NA; clone size: few
CDR3 protein: CASRDREYNEQFF; CDR3 DNA: TGTGCCAGCAGGGACAGAGAGTACAATGAGCAGTTCTTC; CDR3 length: 13; V gene: TRBV2; J gene: TRBJ2-1; D gene: NA; clone size: NA
CDR3 protein: CASSPQGNPTGELFF; CDR3 DNA: TGCGCCAGCAGCCCGCAGGGGAATCCCACCGGGGAGCTGTTTTTT; CDR3 length: 15; V gene: TRBV4-3; J gene: TRBJ2-2; D gene: NA; clone size: few
CDR3 protein: CASMRNYGYTF; CDR3 DNA: TGTGCCAGCATGAGGAACTATGGCTACACCTTC; CDR3 length: 11; V gene: TRBV6-5; J gene: TRBJ1-2; D gene: NA; clone size: few
CDR3 protein: CASSLDREETQYF; CDR3 DNA: TGTGCCAGCAGCCTGGACAGGGAAGAGACCCAGTACTTC; CDR3 length: 13; V gene: TRBV5-5; J gene: TRBJ2-5; D gene: TRBD1; clone size: NA
CDR3 protein: CASSFDGYTEAFF; CDR3 DNA: TGTGCCAGCAGCTTCGATGGGTACACTGAAGCTTTCTTT; CDR3 length: 13; V gene: TRBV7-9; J gene: TRBJ1-1; D gene: NA; clone size: NA
CDR3 protein: CASSEFRRAGKDEKLFF; CDR3 DNA: TGTGCCAGCAGTGAATTCAGAAGGGCAGGGAAGGATGAAAAACTGTTTTTT; CDR3 length: 17; V gene: TRBV25-1; J gene: TRBJ1-4; D gene: NA; clone size: NA
CDR3 protein: CASRTGDAGANVLTF; CDR3 DNA: TGTGCCAGTCGGACAGGGGACGCTGGGGCCAACGTCCTGACTTTC; CDR3 length: 15; V gene: TRBV19; J gene: TRBJ2-6; D gene: TRBD1; clone size: few
CDR3 protein: CASGRAPDTDTQYF; CDR3 DNA: TGTGCCAGCGGGAGGGCTCCGGACACAGATACGCAGTATTTT; CDR3 length: 14; V gene: TRBV6-5; J gene: TRBJ2-3; D gene: TRBD2; clone size: NA
CDR3 protein: CASRRGADTDTQYF; CDR3 DNA: TGTGCCAGCAGGAGGGGGGCGGATACAGATACGCAGTATTTT; CDR3 length: 14; V gene: TRBV6-6; J gene: TRBJ2-3; D gene: NA; clone size: NA
CDR3 protein: CAISAGTGVTDEQFF; CDR3 DNA: TGTGCCATCAGTGCGGGGACAGGGGTGACCGATGAGCAGTTCTTC; CDR3 length: 15; V gene: TRBV10-3; J gene: TRBJ2-1; D gene: TRBD1; clone size: few
CDR3 protein: CASSLKLWGNEQFF; CDR3 DNA: TGTGCCAGCAGTTTAAAATTATGGGGGAATGAGCAGTTCTTC; CDR3 length: 14; V gene: TRBV27; J gene: TRBJ2-1; D gene: NA; clone size: NA
CDR3 protein: CASSSLRGDEQYF; CDR3 DNA: TGTGCCAGCAGCTCCTTGAGGGGGGACGAGCAGTACTTC; CDR3 length: 13; V gene: TRBV7-2; J gene: TRBJ2-7; D gene: NA; clone size: few
CDR3 protein: CASSQDVIGEQFF; CDR3 DNA: TGCGCCAGCAGCCAAGATGTCATAGGTGAGCAGTTCTTC; CDR3 length: 13; V gene: TRBV4-1; J gene: TRBJ2-1; D gene: NA; clone size: NA
CDR3 protein: CASSQRSGYPQSGYTF; CDR3 DNA: TGCGCCAGCAGCCAGAGATCAGGGTATCCACAATCTGGCTACACCTTC; CDR3 length: 16; V gene: TRBV4-3; J gene: TRBJ1-2; D gene: NA; clone size: NA
CDR3 protein: CSVRGGRIKYGEQFF; CDR3 DNA: TGCAGCGTTCGAGGCGGGAGAATTAAGTACGGTGAGCAGTTCTTC; CDR3 length: 15; V gene: TRBV29-1; J gene: TRBJ2-1; D gene: TRBD2; clone size: few
CDR3 protein: CASSTRGRGITGELFF; CDR3 DNA: TGTGCCAGCAGCACGAGAGGCAGGGGGATCACCGGGGAGCTGTTTTTT; CDR3 length: 16; V gene: TRBV5-4; J gene: TRBJ2-2; D gene: TRBD1; clone size: NA
CDR3 protein: CASSPRTGRETQYF; CDR3 DNA: TGTGCCAGCAGCCCCCGGACAGGGAGGGAGACCCAGTACTTC; CDR3 length: 14; V gene: TRBV5-8; J gene: TRBJ2-5; D gene: TRBD1; clone size: NA
CDR3 protein: CASSLVAGEEQYF; CDR3 DNA: TGTGCCAGCAGCTTAGTGGCGGGAGAAGAGCAGTACTTC; CDR3 length: 13; V gene: TRBV11-2; J gene: TRBJ2-7; D gene: TRBD2; clone size: NA
CDR3 protein: CASSIKARWGTQYF; CDR3 DNA: TGTGCCAGTAGTATCAAAGCAAGGTGGGGGACCCAGTACTTC; CDR3 length: 14; V gene: TRBV19; J gene: TRBJ2-5; D gene: NA; clone size: few
CDR3 protein: CASRDRYYEQYF; CDR3 DNA: TGCGCCAGCAGGGACAGATACTACGAGCAGTACTTC; CDR3 length: 12; V gene: TRBV5-1; J gene: TRBJ2-7; D gene: NA; clone size: NA
CDR3 protein: CASSPPQSGANVLTF; CDR3 DNA: TGTGCCAGCAGTCCCCCACAGTCCGGGGCCAACGTCCTGACTTTC; CDR3 length: 15; V gene: TRBV28; J gene: TRBJ2-6; D gene: NA; clone size: few
CDR3 protein: CASSLTGSHTQYF; CDR3 DNA: TGTGCCAGCAGCTTGACAGGGAGCCATACGCAGTATTTT; CDR3 length: 13; V gene: TRBV5-4; J gene: TRBJ2-3; D gene: NA; clone size: few
CDR3 protein: CASSSKRETQYF; CDR3 DNA: TGTGCCAGCAGTTCGAAGAGGGAGACCCAGTACTTC; CDR3 length: 12; V gene: TRBV28; J gene: TRBJ2-5; D gene: NA; clone size: NA
CDR3 protein: CASLQAPLVHFGSFSGANVLTF; CDR3 DNA: TGCGCCAGTTTACAGGCCCCCCTCGTCCATTTTGGGAGCTTTTCTGGGGCCAACGTCCTGACTTTC; CDR3 length: 22; V gene: TRBV23-1; J gene: TRBJ2-6; D gene: NA; clone size: NA
CDR3 protein: CASSFFISGANVLTF; CDR3 DNA: TGTGCCAGCAGCTTTTTCATCTCTGGGGCCAACGTCCTGACTTTC; CDR3 length: 15; V gene: TRBV7-2; J gene: TRBJ2-6; D gene: NA; clone size: NA